The rows below give T cell receptor beta chains drawn from one sample of a study of blood T cell repertoires in COVID-19. Some clones are missing from TCRdb's copy, which holds only in-frame ones; the method was immunoSEQ multiplex PCR. Here the sample spans some 200,000 clones, about 90% being singletons. Sequences were obtained from peripheral blood. The receptors originated from a man aged 55 to 69 with active or convalescent COVID-19. CDR3s leave out the opening cysteine and the closing phenylalanine or tryptophan. The order of the fields is V gene, CDR3 protein.

V gene: TRBV19; CDR3 protein: ASSPRTSGYTGELF
V gene: TRBV13; CDR3 protein: ASSPKLAGEVGRSYEQY
V gene: TRBV4-2; CDR3 protein: ASSPFSPRGGALGEQF
V gene: TRBV11-2; CDR3 protein: ASSWGGGQPQH
V gene: TRBV12-3/TRBV12-4; CDR3 protein: ASSLNNYGYT
V gene: TRBV21-1; CDR3 protein: ASSTTTGANSYEQY
V gene: TRBV10-3; CDR3 protein: AISESIADRTYGYT
V gene: TRBV5-4; CDR3 protein: ASSGGTSGAGDTQY
V gene: TRBV6-2/TRBV6-3; CDR3 protein: ASSPHRSGGFSETQY
V gene: TRBV25-1; CDR3 protein: ASSESAAGGQETQY
V gene: TRBV14; CDR3 protein: ASSQGSTGGRYGYT
V gene: TRBV3-1/TRBV3-2; CDR3 protein: ASRSGALNTGELF
V gene: TRBV27; CDR3 protein: ASSRQGYTEAF
V gene: TRBV5-1; CDR3 protein: ASSLGGQINQPQH
V gene: TRBV4-2; CDR3 protein: ASSQEVIRRDEQF
V gene: TRBV3-1/TRBV3-2; CDR3 protein: ASSQAMKAGGNEQF
V gene: TRBV12-5; CDR3 protein: ASGDRFNQPQH
V gene: TRBV12-5; CDR3 protein: ASGLRRGSSYNEQF
V gene: TRBV9; CDR3 protein: ASSTQTGGNYGYT
V gene: TRBV6-5; CDR3 protein: ASSRTVQETQY
V gene: TRBV5-1; CDR3 protein: ASSPQGVQETQY
V gene: TRBV19; CDR3 protein: ATTGVYYGYT
V gene: TRBV6-5; CDR3 protein: ASIRTGGPPDTQY
V gene: TRBV7-9; CDR3 protein: ASSIIAGGETQY
V gene: TRBV24-1; CDR3 protein: ATRGSSTGELF
V gene: TRBV2; CDR3 protein: ASRGQGNEKLF
V gene: TRBV7-9; CDR3 protein: ASSPRGPYEQY
V gene: TRBV18; CDR3 protein: ASSTTGSGANVLT
V gene: TRBV21-1; CDR3 protein: ASSRGGVRGYNEQF
V gene: TRBV2; CDR3 protein: ASSGWSRGSYEQY